Listed below are T cell receptor beta chains from one sample, sequenced in a study of shared T cell receptors in the human thymus. The repertoire was sequenced with immunoSEQ multiplex PCR; TCRdb's copy has only in-frame clones and lacks some. This sample carries about 660,000 clones, roughly 90% of them seen once, and the ten largest clones take 0.0095% to 0.013%. This sample also belongs to another study, concerning human thymus T cells.

Sequencing was performed on thymocytes. All receptors come from a boy under two years old with a congenital heart defect. Each CDR3 is given with its conserved first and last residue. A D gene is named only where the DNA matches it firmly. Clone sizes are given selectively: once, few, many, or a class where the clone is expanded.

V	J	size	D	DNA	CDR3
TRBV15	TRBJ1-5	.	.	TGTGCCACCAGCAGAGATCATCAGGGGAATCAGCCCCAGCATTTT	CATSRDHQGNQPQHF
TRBV4-3	TRBJ2-7	once	TRBD2	TGCGCCAGCAGCCAAGCTTCCCGACTAGCGGGAGGCGCCTACGAGCAGTACTTC	CASSQASRLAGGAYEQYF
TRBV4-1	TRBJ2-7	.	TRBD2	TGCGCCAGCAGCCAAGACTCCCTAGCGGGAACCTACGAGCAGTACTTC	CASSQDSLAGTYEQYF
TRBV27	TRBJ1-2	.	.	TGTGCCAGCAGTTTGATCCGGACAAGTGCTAACTATGGCTACACCTTC	CASSLIRTSANYGYTF
TRBV18	TRBJ1-1	.	TRBD1	TGTGCCAGCTCAACCTACGGGACAGGGGCCTCGCACACTGAAGCTTTCTTT	CASSTYGTGASHTEAFF
TRBV11-2	TRBJ2-7	.	TRBD2	TGTGCCAGCAGCACACTTAGCGGGCCGAGCTCCTACGAGCAGTACTTC	CASSTLSGPSSYEQYF
TRBV4-2	TRBJ2-2	.	.	TGTGCCAGCAGCCAAGCTCTCGAGGGATCCCCCCCCCGGGAGCTGTTTTTT	CASSQALEGSPPRELFF
TRBV4-1	TRBJ2-1	.	.	TGCGCCAGCAGCCAAGAACAGAAGCGCAGCGGCAATGAGCAGTTCTTC	CASSQEQKRSGNEQFF
TRBV4-1	TRBJ2-7	.	TRBD2	TGCGCCAGCAGCCGGGTACCTAGCGGGAGGGCCGAGCAGTACTTC	CASSRVPSGRAEQYF
TRBV11-2	TRBJ1-2	.	TRBD1	TGTGCCAGCAGCTACAAGAGTGGCACAGGGGAGCCCAACTATGGCTACACCTTC	CASSYKSGTGEPNYGYTF
TRBV10-2	TRBJ2-3	.	TRBD2	TGCGCCAGCAGTGGGACTAGCGGGAGGGCCTCTAGCACAGATACGCAGTATTTT	CASSGTSGRASSTDTQYF
TRBV14	TRBJ2-7	once	TRBD1	TGTGCCAGCAGCGACAGGGGGCGGGCCTACGAGCAGTACTTC	CASSDRGRAYEQYF
TRBV14	TRBJ2-1	.	.	TGTGCCAGCAGCCAAGGTATCAGGTTCTTC	CASSQGIRFF
TRBV10-1	TRBJ1-5	.	TRBD1	TGCGCCAGGCTCGGGACAGGGTACGATCAGCCCCAGCATTTT	CARLGTGYDQPQHF
TRBV28	TRBJ1-2	.	.	TGTGCCAGCAGTTTAAGGAAGCCCGACAGTGTATGCCCCCTTTCTGGCTATGGCTACACCTTC	CASSLRKPDSVCPLSGYGYTF
TRBV2	TRBJ1-4	.	TRBD1	TGTGCCAGCAGTGAGGGGGGACAGAACGCAACTAATGAAAAACTGTTTTTT	CASSEGGQNATNEKLFF
TRBV7-9	TRBJ1-2	.	.	TGTGCCAGCAGCCCAGCGGCAGGGGTTGGCGGCTACACCTTC	CASSPAAGVGGYTF
TRBV7-8	TRBJ2-1	once	.	TGTGCCAGCAGCGAGCGGAAGAGCTCCTACAATGAGCAGTTCTTC	CASSERKSSYNEQFF
TRBV6-1	TRBJ2-7	.	.	TGTGCCAGCAGTACAACCCGATGCGAGCAGTACTTC	CASSTTRCEQYF
TRBV5-5	TRBJ2-1	.	TRBD2	TGTGCCAGCAGCACAGGGACTAGCGGGAGAAGGGTCGGTTACAATGAGCAGTTCTTC	CASSTGTSGRRVGYNEQFF
TRBV4-2	TRBJ2-3	.	TRBD2	TGTGCCAGCAGCCAAGAAGGGCGGGAGGAGAGGTCAGATACGCAGTATTTT	CASSQEGREERSDTQYF
TRBV14	TRBJ2-1	.	TRBD2	TGTGCCAGCAGCCCGTCGCCCAGCGGGAGTTTCCATGAGCAGTTCTTC	CASSPSPSGSFHEQFF
TRBV27	TRBJ1-2	.	.	TGTGCCAGCAGAGGAAAAAACAGGCTCTATGGCTACACCTTC	CASRGKNRLYGYTF
TRBV4-3	TRBJ1-3	.	.	TGCGCCAGCAGCCGACGGGCAGGGATAACTGGAAACACCATATATTTT	CASSRRAGITGNTIYF
TRBV27	TRBJ2-2	once	TRBD2	TGTGCCAGCAGTCATCGGGCTAGCGGGAGGGCCGGGGAGCTGTTTTTT	CASSHRASGRAGELFF
TRBV27	TRBJ2-1	.	TRBD1	TGTGCCAGCAGCCGAGGGACCGGGACAGGGCTTACAAATGAGCAGTTCTTC	CASSRGTGTGLTNEQFF
TRBV12-5	TRBJ2-2	.	.	TGTGCTAGTGGTTCCCTCGGTGATTTGAACACCGGGGAGCTGTTTTTT	CASGSLGDLNTGELFF
TRBV11-2	TRBJ2-7	.	TRBD2	TGTGCCAGCAGCTTAAAGCGGGGGACTAGCGACTCCTACGAGCAGTACTTC	CASSLKRGTSDSYEQYF
TRBV14	TRBJ1-2	.	.	TGTGCCAGCAGCCTTGGACACGGCTACACCTTC	CASSLGHGYTF
TRBV7-9	TRBJ2-1	few	TRBD2	TGTGCCAGCAGCACCGGGGGGGACTATTCCGATGAGCAGTTCTTC	CASSTGGDYSDEQFF
TRBV6-1	TRBJ2-3	.	.	TGTGCCAGCAGTGAAATGCCGGGGATAAGGGTCCCAGATACGCAGTATTTT	CASSEMPGIRVPDTQYF
TRBV27	TRBJ1-4	once	TRBD1	TGTGCCAGCAGTAGGGGACAGGGGCGTGAAAAACTGTTTTTT	CASSRGQGREKLFF
TRBV4-2	TRBJ1-4	.	.	TGTGCCAGCAGCCTTAACAAAACTAATGAAAAACTGTTTTTT	CASSLNKTNEKLFF
TRBV7-2	TRBJ2-7	.	TRBD2	TGTGCCAGCAGCTCACGACTAGCGGGCGCGGCTATCGAGCAGTACTTC	CASSSRLAGAAIEQYF
TRBV5-1	TRBJ2-5	.	.	TGCGCCAGCAGCTTAGGAGGGGAAGAGACCCAGTACTTC	CASSLGGEETQYF
TRBV12-5	TRBJ2-3	.	TRBD2	TGTGCTAGTGAAGTGAGCGGGGCAGATACGCAGTATTTT	CASEVSGADTQYF
TRBV4-2	TRBJ1-1	.	.	TGTGCCAGCAGCCAAGAGGGGTTACCGGGACTCCCAGGTCCTGAAGCTTTCTTT	CASSQEGLPGLPGPEAFF
TRBV7-9	TRBJ2-2	.	TRBD2	TGTGCCAGCAGCTTAGTTCCTAGCGGGAGACCCCCCAACACCGGGGAGCTGTTTTTT	CASSLVPSGRPPNTGELFF
TRBV5-5	TRBJ2-5	.	.	TGTGCCAGCAGCCCCTCCCAAGAGACCCAGTACTTC	CASSPSQETQYF
TRBV2	TRBJ1-2	.	TRBD1	TGTGCCAGCAGTGACCCCAGGGGGCCCCCTAACTATGGCTACACCTTC	CASSDPRGPPNYGYTF
TRBV5-1	TRBJ1-4	.	.	TGCGCCAGCAGCTTGCCCCCTCTACCCGGTCGCCGAGAAAAACTGTTTTTT	CASSLPPLPGRREKLFF
TRBV5-8	TRBJ2-7	.	.	TGTGCCGGAGGCAGAGCACCCTACGAGCAGTACTTC	CAGGRAPYEQYF
TRBV6-1	TRBJ2-3	.	TRBD2	TGTGCCAGCGCCGGGGGGGGGCACACAGATACGCAGTATTTT	CASAGGGHTDTQYF
TRBV5-1	TRBJ2-2	.	TRBD2	TGCGCCAGCAGCCTCTCCTCCGGGACTAGCGGGACAACGAACACCGGGGAGCTGTTTTTT	CASSLSSGTSGTTNTGELFF
TRBV7-9	TRBJ2-5	.	.	TGTGCCAGCAGCTCAGGGCCCTTTAGCAGGGAGACCCAGTACTTC	CASSSGPFSRETQYF